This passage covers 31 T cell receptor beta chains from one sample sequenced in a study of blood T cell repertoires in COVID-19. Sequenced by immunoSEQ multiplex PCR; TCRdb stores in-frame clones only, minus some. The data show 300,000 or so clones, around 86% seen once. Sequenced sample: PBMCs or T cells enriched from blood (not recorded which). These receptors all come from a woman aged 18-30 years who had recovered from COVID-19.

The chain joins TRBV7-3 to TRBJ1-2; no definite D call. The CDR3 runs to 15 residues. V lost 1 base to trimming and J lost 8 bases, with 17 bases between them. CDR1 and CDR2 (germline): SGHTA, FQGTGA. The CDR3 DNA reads TGTGCCAGCAGCTTAAGGCCCGGATCAAGAGGAGGCTACACCTTC. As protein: CASSLRPGSRGGYTF.

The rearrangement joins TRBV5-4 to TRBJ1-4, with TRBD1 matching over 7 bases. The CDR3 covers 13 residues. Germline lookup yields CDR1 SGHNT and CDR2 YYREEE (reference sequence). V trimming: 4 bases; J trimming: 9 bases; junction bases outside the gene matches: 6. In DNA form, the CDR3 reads TGTGCCAGCAGCCCCGGGACAGACAAAAAACTGTTTTTT. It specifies CASSPGTDKKLFF.

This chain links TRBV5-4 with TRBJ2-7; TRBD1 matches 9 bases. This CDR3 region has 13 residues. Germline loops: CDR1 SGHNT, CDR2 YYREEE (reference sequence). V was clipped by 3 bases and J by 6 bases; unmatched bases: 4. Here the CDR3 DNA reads TGTGCCAGCAGCTGGACAGGGGAATCCGAGCAGTACTTC. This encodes CASSWTGESEQYF.

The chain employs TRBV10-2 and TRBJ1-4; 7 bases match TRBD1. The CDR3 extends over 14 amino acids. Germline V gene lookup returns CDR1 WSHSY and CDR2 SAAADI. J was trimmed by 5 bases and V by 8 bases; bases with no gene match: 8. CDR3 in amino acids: CASSHGTVNEKLFF. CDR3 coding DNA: TGCGCCAGCTCACACGGGACAGTGAATGAAAAACTGTTTTTT.

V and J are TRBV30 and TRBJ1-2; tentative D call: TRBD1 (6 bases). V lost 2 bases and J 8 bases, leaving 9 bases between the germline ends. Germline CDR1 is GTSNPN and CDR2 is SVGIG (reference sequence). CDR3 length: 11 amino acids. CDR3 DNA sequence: TGTGCCTGGAGTACAGGGACCGGCTACACCTTC. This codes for CAWSTGTGYTF.

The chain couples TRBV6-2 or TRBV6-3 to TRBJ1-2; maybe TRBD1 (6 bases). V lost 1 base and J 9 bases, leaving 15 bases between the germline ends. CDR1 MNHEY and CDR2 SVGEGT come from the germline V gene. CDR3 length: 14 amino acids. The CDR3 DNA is TGTGCCAGCAGTTACTTGAGGACAGTTTTGAGCTACACCTTC. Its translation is CASSYLRTVLSYTF.

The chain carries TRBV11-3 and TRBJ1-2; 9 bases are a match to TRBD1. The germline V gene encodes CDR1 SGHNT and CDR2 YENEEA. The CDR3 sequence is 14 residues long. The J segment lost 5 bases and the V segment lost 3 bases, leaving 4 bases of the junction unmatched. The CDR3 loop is CASSLDRGSYGYTF. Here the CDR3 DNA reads TGTGCCAGCAGCTTGGACAGGGGATCGTATGGCTACACCTTC.

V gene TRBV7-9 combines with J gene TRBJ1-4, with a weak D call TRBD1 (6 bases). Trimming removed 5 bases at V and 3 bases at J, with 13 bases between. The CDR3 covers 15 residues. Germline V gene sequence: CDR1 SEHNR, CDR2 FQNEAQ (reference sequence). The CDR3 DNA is TGTGCCAGCAGCCCCCAGGGGCAGGCTAATGAAAAACTGTTTTTT. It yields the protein CASSPQGQANEKLFF. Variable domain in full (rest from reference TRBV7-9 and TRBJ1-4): DTGVSQNPRHKITKRGQNVTFRCDPISEHNRLYWYRQTLGQGPEFLTYFQNEAQLEKSRLLSDRFSAERPKGSFSTLEIQRTEQGDSAMYLCASSPQGQANEKLFFGSGTQLSVL.

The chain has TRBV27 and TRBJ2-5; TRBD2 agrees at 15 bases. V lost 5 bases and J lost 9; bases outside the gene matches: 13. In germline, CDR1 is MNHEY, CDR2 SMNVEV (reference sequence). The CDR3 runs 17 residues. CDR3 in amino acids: CASSPGLAGGFPEAQYF. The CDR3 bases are TGTGCCAGCAGTCCGGGACTAGCGGGGGGTTTCCCCGAGGCCCAGTACTTC.

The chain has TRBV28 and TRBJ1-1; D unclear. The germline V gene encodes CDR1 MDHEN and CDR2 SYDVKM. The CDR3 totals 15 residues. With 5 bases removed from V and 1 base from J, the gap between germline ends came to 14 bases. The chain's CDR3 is CASSPTRLTNTEAFF. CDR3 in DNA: TGTGCCAGCAGTCCGACCAGGCTGACGAACACTGAAGCTTTCTTT. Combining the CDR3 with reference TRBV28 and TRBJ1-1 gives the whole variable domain DVKVTQSSRYLVKRTGEKVFLECVQDMDHENMFWYRQDPGLGLRLIYFSYDVKMKEKGDIPEGYSVSREKKERFSLILESASTNQTSMYLCASSPTRLTNTEAFFGQGTRLTVV.

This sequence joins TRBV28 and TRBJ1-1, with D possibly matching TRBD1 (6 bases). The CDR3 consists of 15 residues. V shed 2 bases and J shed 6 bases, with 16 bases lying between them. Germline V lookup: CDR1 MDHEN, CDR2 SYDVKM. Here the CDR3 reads CASSLVRDTYSEAFF. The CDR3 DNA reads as TGTGCCAGCAGTTTAGTTCGGGACACGTACTCTGAAGCTTTCTTT.

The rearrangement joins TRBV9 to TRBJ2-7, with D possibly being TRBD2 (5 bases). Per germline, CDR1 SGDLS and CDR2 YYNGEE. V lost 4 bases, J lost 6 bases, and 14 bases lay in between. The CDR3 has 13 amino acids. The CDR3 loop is CASSPEARGEQYF. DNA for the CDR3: TGTGCCAGCAGCCCTGAAGCACGGGGCGAGCAGTACTTC.

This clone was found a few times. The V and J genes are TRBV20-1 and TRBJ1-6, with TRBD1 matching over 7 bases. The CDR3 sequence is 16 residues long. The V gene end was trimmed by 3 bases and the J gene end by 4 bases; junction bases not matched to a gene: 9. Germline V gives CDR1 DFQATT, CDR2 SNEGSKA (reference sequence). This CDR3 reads CSASPAGGRYNSPLHF. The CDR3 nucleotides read TGCAGTGCTAGTCCGGCAGGGGGTCGGTATAATTCACCCCTCCACTTT.

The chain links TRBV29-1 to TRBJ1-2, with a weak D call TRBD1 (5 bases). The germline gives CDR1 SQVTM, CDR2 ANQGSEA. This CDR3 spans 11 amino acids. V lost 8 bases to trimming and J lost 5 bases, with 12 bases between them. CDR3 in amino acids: CSRRARYGYTF. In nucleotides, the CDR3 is TGCAGCCGCAGGGCGAGATATGGCTACACCTTC.

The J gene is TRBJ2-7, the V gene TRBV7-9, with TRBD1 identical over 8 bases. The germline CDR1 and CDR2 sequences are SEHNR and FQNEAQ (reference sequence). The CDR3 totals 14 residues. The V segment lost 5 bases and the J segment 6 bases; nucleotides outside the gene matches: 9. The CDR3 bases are TGTGCCAGCAGCCAGACAGGGGCGCGGGGCGAGCAGTACTTC. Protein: CASSQTGARGEQYF.

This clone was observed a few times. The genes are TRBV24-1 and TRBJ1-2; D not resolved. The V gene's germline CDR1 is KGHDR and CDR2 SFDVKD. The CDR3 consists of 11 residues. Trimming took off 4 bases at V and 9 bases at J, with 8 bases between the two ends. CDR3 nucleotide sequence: TGTGCCACCAGTGACCCCCCAAGCTACACCTTC. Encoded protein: CATSDPPSYTF.

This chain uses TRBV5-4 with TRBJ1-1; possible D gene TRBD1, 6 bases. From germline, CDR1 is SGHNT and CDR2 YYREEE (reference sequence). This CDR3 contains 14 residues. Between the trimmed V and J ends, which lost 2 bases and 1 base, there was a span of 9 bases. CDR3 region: CASSLYRANTEAFF. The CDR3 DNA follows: TGTGCCAGCAGCTTATACAGGGCGAACACTGAAGCTTTCTTT.

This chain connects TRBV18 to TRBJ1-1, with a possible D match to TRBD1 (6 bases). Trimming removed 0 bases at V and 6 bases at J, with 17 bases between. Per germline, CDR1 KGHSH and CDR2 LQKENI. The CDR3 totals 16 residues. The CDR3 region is CASSPPQTGSLSEAFF. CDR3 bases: TGTGCCAGCTCACCACCCCAGACAGGTTCGTTGTCTGAAGCTTTCTTT.

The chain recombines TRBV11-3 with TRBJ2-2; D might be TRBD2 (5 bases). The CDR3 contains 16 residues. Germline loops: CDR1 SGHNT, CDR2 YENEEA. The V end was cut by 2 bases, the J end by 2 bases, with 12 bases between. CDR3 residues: CASSLLPEGNTGELFF. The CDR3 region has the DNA TGTGCCAGCAGCTTACTACCCGAGGGTAACACCGGGGAGCTGTTTTTT.

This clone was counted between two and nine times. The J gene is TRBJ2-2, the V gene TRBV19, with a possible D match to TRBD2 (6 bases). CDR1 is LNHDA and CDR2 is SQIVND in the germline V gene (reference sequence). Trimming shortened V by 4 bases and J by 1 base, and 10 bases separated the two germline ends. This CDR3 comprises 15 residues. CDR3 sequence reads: CASSKRALNTGELFF. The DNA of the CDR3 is TGTGCCAGTAGTAAGCGGGCCCTGAACACCGGGGAGCTGTTTTTT.

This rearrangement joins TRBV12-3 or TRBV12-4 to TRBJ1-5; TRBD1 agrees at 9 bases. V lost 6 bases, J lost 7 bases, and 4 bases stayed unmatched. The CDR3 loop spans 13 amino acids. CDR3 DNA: TGTGCCAGCAGCCGGACAGGGGAGCAGCCCCAGCATTTT. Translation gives CASSRTGEQPQHF.

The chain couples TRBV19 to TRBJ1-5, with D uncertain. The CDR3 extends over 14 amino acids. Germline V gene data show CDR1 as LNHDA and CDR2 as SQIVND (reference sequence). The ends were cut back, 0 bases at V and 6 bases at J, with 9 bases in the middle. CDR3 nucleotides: TGTGCCAGTAGTATAGATTCTTATCCTCAGCCCCAGCATTTT. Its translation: CASSIDSYPQPQHF.

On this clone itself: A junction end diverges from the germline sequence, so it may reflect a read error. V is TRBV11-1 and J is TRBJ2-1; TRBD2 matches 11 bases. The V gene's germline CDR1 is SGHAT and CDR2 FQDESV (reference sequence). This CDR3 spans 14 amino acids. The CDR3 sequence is CASRLAGGYNEQFF. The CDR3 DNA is TGTGCCAGCAGATTAGCGGGAGGGTACAATGAGCAGTTCTTC.

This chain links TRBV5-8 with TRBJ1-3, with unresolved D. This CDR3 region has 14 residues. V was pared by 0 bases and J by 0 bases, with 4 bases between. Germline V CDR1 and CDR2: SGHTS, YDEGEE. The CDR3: CASSLVVSGNTIYF. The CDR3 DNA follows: TGTGCCAGCAGCTTGGTAGTCTCTGGAAACACCATATATTTT. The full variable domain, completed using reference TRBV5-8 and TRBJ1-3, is EAGVTQSPTHLIKTRGQQATLRCSPISGHTSVYWYQQALGLGLQFLLWYDEGEERNRGNFPPRFSGRQFPNYSSELNVNALELEDSALYLCASSLVVSGNTIYFGEGSWLTVV.

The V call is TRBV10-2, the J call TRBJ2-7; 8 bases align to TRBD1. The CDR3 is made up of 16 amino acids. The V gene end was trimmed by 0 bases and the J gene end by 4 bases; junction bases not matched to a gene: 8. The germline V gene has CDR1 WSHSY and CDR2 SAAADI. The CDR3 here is CASSESAAGGGYEQYF. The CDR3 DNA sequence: TGCGCCAGCAGTGAGTCGGCGGCAGGGGGCGGGTACGAGCAGTACTTC.

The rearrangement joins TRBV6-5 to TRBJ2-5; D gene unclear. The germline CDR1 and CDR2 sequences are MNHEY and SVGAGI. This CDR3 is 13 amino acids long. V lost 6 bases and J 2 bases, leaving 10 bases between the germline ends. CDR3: CASSYNLQETQYF. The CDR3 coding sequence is TGTGCCAGCAGCTATAACTTACAAGAGACCCAGTACTTC.

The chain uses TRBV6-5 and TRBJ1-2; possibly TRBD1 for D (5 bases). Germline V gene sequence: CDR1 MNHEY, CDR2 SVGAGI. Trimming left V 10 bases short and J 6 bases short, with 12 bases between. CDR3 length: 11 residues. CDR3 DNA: TGTGCCACCACGGGGGGGGATGGCTACACCTTC. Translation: CATTGGDGYTF.

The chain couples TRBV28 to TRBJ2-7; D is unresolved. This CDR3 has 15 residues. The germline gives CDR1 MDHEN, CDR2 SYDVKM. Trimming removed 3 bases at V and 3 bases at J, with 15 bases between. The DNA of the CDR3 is TGTGCCAGCAGTTTCGACACCAAATTAAGCTACGAGCAGTACTTC. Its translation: CASSFDTKLSYEQYF.

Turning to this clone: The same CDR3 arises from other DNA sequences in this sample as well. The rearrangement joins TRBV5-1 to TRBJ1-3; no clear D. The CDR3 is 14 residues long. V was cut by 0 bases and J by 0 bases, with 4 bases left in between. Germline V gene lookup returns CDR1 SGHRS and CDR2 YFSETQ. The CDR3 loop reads CASSLASSGNTIYF. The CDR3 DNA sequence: TGCGCCAGCAGCTTGGCTAGCTCTGGAAACACCATATATTTT.

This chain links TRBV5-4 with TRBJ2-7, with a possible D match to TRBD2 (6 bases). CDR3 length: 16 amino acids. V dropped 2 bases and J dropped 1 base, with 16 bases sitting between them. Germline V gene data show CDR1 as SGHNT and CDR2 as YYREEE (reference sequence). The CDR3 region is CASSFPVGSGSYEQYF. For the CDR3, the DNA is TGTGCCAGCAGCTTCCCCGTGGGTAGCGGATCCTACGAGCAGTACTTC.

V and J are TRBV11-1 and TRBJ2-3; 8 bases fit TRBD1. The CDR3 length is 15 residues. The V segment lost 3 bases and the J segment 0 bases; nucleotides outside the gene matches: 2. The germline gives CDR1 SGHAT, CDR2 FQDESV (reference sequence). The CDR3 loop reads CASSLTGVSTDTQYF. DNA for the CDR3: TGTGCCAGCAGCTTGACAGGGGTTAGCACAGATACGCAGTATTTT.